This T cell receptor beta chain was obtained from a study of T-cell reconstitution after alpha-beta-depleted transplantation in children (dated by TCRdb to the mid-2010s). Background for the entire study: Using TCR repertoire profiling, the study followed T-cell immune reconstitution in a quantitative way in children after TCRalphabeta/CD19-depleted allogeneic hematopoietic cell transplantation.

Preparation of the library involved PCR. Sequencing instrument: Illumina HiSeq 2500. Molecular barcoding was employed in the preparation of TCR libraries, with unique molecular identifiers being used to normalize TCRbeta repertoire quantification. TCRdb reran the public reads through fastp at Q25 and MiXCR, keeping productive beta chains. CDR3 protein duplicates are merged, each entry listing the most common genes and DNA. Across this sample there are approximately 290,000 distinct CDR3 sequences, with more than 9% seen only once. The top ten clones comprise around 24% of the sample. According to the germline V gene, CDR1 reads MGHRA and CDR2 reads YSYEKL. V loses 5 bases at its end and J loses 6 bases; junction bases beyond the gene matches: 6. The CDR3 contains 13 residues, cysteine and phenylalanine counted. The DNA shown is the 39-base CDR3, in frame from base 1. Here is what the overall study found, with its caveats: About two months after transplant, the apparently early recovery of alphabetaT-cell counts reportedly depended on just several hundred clones that had expanded rapidly and came from non-depleted graft cells. Over subsequent months, a decline in hyperexpanded clone frequencies was noted, and after one year, T-cell counts and TCRbeta diversity were mostly ascribed to newly produced T cells. The high TCRbeta diversity at day 60 in some patients was ascribed to recipient T cells and intrathymic progenitors that had survived conditioning.

The sample's treatment or condition label is to be understood as: allogeneic hematopoietic cell transplantation with graft depleted of TCRalphabeta T cells and CD19 B cells. The transplant recipients were children given TCRalphabeta/CD19-depleted allogeneic hematopoietic cell grafts. A single count supports this clonotype. This receptor's antigen is unknown. This could be a read error, since a much larger clone is one nucleotide away. The V and J genes are TRBV4-1 and TRBJ2-7, and 8 junctional nucleotides match TRBD1. The material sequenced was peripheral blood, taken 180 days after TCRalphabeta/CD19-depleted stem cell transplant. The source is a male patient aged 2 to 9 who had a stem cell transplant for chronic granulomatous disease, so the T cells may come from the graft donor. The CDR3 region reads CASSSQTGAEQYF. The bases are TGCGCCAGCAGCTCTCAGACAGGGGCCGAGCAGTACTTC.